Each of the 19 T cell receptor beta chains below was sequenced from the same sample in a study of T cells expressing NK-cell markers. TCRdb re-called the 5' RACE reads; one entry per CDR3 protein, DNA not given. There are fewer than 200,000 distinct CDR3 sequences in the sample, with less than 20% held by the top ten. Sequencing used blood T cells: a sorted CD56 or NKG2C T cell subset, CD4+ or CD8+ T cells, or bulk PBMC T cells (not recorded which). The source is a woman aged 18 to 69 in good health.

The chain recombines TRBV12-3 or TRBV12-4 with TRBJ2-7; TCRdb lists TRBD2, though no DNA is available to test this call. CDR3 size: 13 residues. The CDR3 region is CASSLSAGGEQYF.

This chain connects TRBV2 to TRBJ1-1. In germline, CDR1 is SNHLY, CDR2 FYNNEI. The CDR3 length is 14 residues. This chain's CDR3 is CARNSGSVETEAFF.

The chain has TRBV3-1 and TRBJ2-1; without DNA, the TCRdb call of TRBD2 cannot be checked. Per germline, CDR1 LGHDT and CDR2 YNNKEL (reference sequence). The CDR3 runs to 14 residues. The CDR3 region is CASSQPGGHTEQFF.

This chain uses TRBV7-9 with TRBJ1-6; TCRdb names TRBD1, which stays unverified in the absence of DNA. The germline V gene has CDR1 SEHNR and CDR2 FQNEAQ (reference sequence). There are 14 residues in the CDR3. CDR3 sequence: CASSGRGYNSPLHF.

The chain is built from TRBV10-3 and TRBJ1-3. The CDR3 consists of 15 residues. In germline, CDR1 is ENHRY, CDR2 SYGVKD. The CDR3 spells CASNMLPTSGNTIYF.

The CDR3 region is CASSPGQGASVDEQFF. The V gene is TRBV5-1, the J gene TRBJ2-1; TCRdb names TRBD1, which stays unverified in the absence of DNA. Germline V gene lookup returns CDR1 SGHRS and CDR2 YFSETQ. The CDR3 length is 16 residues.

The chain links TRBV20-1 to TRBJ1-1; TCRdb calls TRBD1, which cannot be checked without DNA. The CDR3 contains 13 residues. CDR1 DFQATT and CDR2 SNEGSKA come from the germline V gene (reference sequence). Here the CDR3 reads CSARGEIAPEAFF.

The CDR3 is CASSPGQQTGELFF. The chain carries TRBV7-7 and TRBJ2-2; the D call from TCRdb, TRBD1, cannot be confirmed without DNA. The CDR3 consists of 14 residues. Per the germline V gene, CDR1 is SSHAT and CDR2 is FNYEAQ (reference sequence).

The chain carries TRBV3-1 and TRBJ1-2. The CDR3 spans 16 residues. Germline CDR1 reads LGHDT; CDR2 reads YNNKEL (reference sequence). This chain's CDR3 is CASSQEREPLNYGYTF.

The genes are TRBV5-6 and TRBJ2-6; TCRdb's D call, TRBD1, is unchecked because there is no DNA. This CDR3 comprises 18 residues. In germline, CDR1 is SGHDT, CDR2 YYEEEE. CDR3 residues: CASSFLGERSSGANVLTF. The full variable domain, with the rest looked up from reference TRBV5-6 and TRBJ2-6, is DAGVTQSPTHLIKTRGQQVTLRCSPKSGHDTVSWYQQALGQGPQFIFQYYEEEERQRGNFPDRFSGHQFPNYSSELNVNALLLGDSALYLCASSFLGERSSGANVLTFGAGSRLTVL.

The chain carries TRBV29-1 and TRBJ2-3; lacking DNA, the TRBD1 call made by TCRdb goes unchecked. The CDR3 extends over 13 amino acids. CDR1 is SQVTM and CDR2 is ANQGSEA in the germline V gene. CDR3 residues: CSTDRDGTDTQYF.

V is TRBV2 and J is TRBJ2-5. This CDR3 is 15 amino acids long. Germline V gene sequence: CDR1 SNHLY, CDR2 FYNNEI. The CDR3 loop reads CASSEAGLGGGTQYF.

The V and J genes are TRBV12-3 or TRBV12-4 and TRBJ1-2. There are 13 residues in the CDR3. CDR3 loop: CASSPDGTYGYTF.

The CDR3 loop reads CASSLTTGDYEQFF. The chain combines TRBV7-2 with TRBJ2-1; TCRdb indicates TRBD1, and absent DNA this call remains unverified. CDR1 is SGHTA, CDR2 FQGNSA, per germline. This CDR3 comprises 14 residues.

The CDR3 sequence: CSATGGPDSPLHF. V and J are TRBV20-1 and TRBJ1-6. Germline loops: CDR1 DFQATT, CDR2 SNEGSKA (reference sequence). This CDR3 has 13 amino acids.

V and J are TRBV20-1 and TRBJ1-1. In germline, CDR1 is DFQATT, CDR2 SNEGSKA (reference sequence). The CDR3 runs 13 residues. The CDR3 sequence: CSASAQQNTEAFF.

The CDR3 protein is CASSSRTSTYEQYF. This chain connects TRBV5-4 to TRBJ2-7; TCRdb reports TRBD2, a call that lacks DNA to check it against. Per the germline V gene, CDR1 is SGHNT and CDR2 is YYREEE (reference sequence). This CDR3 comprises 14 residues. The variable domain in full, completed from reference TRBV5-4 and TRBJ2-7, reads ETGVTQSPTHLIKTRGQQVTLRCSSQSGHNTVSWYQQALGQGPQFIFQYYREEENGRGNFPPRFSGLQFPNYSSELNVNALELDDSALYLCASSSRTSTYEQYFGPGTRLTVT.

CDR3 loop: CASSLGGTSGSIHEQFF. J is TRBJ2-1 and V is TRBV5-1; TCRdb indicates TRBD2, and absent DNA this call remains unverified. From germline, CDR1 is SGHRS and CDR2 YFSETQ. The CDR3 runs to 17 residues.

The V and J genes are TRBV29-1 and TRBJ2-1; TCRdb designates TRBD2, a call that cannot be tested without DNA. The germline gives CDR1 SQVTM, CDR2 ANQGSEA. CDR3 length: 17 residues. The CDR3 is CSVGGTSGTSSTNEQFF.